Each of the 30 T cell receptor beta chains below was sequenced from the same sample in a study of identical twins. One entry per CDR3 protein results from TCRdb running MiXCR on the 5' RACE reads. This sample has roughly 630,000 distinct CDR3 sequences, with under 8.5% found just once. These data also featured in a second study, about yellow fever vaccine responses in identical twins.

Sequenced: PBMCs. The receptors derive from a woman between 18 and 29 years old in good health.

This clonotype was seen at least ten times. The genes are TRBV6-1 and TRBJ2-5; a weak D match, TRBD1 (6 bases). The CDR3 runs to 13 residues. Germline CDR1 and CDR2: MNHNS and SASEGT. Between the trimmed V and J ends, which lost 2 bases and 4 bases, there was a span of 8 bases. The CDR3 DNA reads TGTGCCAGCAGTGAACAGGGGCGAGAGACCCAGTACTTC. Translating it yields CASSEQGRETQYF.

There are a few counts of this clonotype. CDR3 sequence reads: CASSQGGTSYNEQFF. For the CDR3, the DNA is TGTGCCAGCAGCCAGGGGGGGACATCCTACAATGAGCAGTTCTTC. This chain connects TRBV4-2 to TRBJ2-1; possible D gene TRBD2, 7 bases. V lost 3 bases and J 1 base, leaving 10 bases between the germline ends. The germline V gene encodes CDR1 LGHNA and CDR2 YNFKEQ. CDR3 size: 15 residues.

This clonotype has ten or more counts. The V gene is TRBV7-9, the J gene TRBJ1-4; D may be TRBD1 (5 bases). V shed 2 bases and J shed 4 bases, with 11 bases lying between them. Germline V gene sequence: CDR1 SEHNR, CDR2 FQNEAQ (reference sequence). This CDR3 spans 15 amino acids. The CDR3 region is CASSLQGVLNEKLFF. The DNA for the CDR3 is TGTGCCAGCAGCTTACAAGGGGTCCTTAATGAAAAACTGTTTTTT.

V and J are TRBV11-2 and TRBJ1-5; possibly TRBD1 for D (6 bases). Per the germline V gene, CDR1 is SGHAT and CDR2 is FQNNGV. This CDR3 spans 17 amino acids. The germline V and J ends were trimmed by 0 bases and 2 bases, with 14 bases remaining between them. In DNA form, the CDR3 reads TGTGCCAGCAGCTTAGATTGGTCCAGGGGTGGCAATCAGCCCCAGCATTTT. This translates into CASSLDWSRGGNQPQHF.

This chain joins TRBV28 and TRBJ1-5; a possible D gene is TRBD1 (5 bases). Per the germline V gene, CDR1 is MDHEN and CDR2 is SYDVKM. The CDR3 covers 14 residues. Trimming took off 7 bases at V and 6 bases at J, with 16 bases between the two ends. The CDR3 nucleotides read TGTGCCAGCACCGACGGGGGGGTGGGTCAGCCCCAGCATTTT. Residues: CASTDGGVGQPQHF.

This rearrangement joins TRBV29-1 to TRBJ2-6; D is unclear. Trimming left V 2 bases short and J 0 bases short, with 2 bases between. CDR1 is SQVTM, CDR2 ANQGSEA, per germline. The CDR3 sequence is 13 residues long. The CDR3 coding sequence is TGCAGCGTTGAATCCTCTGGGGCCAACGTCCTGACTTTC. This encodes CSVESSGANVLTF.

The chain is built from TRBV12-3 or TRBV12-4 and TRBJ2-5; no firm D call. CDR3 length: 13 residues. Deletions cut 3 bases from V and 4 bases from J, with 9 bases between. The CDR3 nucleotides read TGTGCCAGCAGTTTCTCGCTCGGAGAGACCCAGTACTTC. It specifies CASSFSLGETQYF.

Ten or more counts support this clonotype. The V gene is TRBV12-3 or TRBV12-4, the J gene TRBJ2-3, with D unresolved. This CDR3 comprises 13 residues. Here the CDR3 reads CACREHHTDTQYF. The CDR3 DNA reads TGTGCTTGCCGTGAGCACCACACAGATACGCAGTATTTT.

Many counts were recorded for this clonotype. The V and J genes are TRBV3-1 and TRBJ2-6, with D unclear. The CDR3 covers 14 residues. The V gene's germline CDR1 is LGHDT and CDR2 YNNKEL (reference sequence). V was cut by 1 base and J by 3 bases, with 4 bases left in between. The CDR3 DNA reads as TGTGCCAGCAGCCAAGCGGTTGGGGCCAACGTCCTGACTTTC. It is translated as CASSQAVGANVLTF. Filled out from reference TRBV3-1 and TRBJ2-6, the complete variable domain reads DTAVSQTPKYLVTQMGNDKSIKCEQNLGHDTMYWYKQDSKKFLKIMFSYNNKELIINETVPNRFSPKSPDKAHLNLHINSLELGDSAVYFCASSQAVGANVLTFGAGSRLTVL.

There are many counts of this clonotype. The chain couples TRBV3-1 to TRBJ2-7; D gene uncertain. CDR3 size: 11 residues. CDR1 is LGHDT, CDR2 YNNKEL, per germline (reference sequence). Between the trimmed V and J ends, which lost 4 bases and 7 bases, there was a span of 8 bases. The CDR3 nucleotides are TGTGCCAGCAGCCGGCAGTGGGAGCAGTACTTC. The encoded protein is CASSRQWEQYF.

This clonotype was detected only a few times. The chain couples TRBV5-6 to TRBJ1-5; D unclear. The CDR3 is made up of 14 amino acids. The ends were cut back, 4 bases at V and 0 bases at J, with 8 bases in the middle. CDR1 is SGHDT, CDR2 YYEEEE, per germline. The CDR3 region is CASSLEDSNQPQHF. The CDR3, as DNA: TGTGCCAGCAGCCTGGAAGATAGCAATCAGCCCCAGCATTTT. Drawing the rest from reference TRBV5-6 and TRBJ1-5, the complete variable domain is DAGVTQSPTHLIKTRGQQVTLRCSPKSGHDTVSWYQQALGQGPQFIFQYYEEEERQRGNFPDRFSGHQFPNYSSELNVNALLLGDSALYLCASSLEDSNQPQHFGDGTRLSIL.

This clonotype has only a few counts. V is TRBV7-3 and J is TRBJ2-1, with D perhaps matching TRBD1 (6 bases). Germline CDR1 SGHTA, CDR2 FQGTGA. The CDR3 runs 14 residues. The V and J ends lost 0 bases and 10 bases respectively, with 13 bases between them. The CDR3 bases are TGTGCCAGCAGCTTAACGGGGGCGAAGGCCGAGCAGTTCTTC. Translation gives CASSLTGAKAEQFF.

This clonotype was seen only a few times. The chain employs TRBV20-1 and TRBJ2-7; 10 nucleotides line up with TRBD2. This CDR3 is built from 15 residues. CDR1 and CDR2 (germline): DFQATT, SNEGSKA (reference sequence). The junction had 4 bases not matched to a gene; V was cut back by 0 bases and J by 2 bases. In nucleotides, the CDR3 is TGCAGTGCTAGAGATGGAGCGGGGGGGACCTACGAGCAGTACGTC. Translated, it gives CSARDGAGGTYEQYV.

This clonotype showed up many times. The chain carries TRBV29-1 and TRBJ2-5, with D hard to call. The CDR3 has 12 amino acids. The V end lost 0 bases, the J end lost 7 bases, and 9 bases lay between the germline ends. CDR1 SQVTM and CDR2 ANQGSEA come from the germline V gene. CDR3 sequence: CSVEDPPGTQYF. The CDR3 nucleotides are TGCAGCGTTGAAGACCCCCCAGGGACCCAGTACTTC.

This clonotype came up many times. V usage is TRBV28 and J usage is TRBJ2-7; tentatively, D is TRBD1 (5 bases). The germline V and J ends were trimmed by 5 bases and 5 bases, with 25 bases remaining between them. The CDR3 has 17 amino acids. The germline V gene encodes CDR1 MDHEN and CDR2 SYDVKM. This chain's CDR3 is CASSPSGWQGDFDEQYF. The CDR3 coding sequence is TGTGCCAGCAGTCCGTCTGGGTGGCAGGGTGACTTCGACGAGCAGTACTTC.

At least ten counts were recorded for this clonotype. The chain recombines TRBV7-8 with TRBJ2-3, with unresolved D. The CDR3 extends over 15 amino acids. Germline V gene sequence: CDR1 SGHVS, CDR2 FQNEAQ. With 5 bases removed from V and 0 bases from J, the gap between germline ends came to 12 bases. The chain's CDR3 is CASSSLRVSTDTQYF. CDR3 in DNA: TGTGCCAGCAGCAGCCTCCGGGTTAGCACAGATACGCAGTATTTT.

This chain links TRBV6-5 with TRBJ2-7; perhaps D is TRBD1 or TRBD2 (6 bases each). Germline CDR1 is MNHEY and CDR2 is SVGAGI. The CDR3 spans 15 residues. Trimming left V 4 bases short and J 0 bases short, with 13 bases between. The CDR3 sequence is CASSLRGPSSYEQYF. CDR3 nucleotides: TGTGCCAGCAGTTTACGGGGGCCCAGCTCCTACGAGCAGTACTTC.

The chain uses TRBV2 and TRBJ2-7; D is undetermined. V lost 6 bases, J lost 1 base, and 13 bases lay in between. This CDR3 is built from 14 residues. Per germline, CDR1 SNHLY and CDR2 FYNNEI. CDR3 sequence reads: CASSQDFSSYEQYV. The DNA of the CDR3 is TGTGCCAGCAGCCAAGACTTCTCGTCCTACGAGCAGTACGTC.

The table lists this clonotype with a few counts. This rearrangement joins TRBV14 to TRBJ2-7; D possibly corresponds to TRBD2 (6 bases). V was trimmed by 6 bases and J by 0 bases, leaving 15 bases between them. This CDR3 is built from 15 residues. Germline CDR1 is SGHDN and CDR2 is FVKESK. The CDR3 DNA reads TGTGCCAGCAGGGTCCGGGACTTAGACTCCTACGAGCAGTACTTC. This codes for CASRVRDLDSYEQYF.

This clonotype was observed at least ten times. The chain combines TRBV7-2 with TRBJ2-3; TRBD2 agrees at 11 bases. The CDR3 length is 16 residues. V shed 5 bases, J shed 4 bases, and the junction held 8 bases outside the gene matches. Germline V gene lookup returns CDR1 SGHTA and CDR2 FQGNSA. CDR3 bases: TGTGCCAGCAGCCAATGGACTAGCGGGTGGGCAGATACGCAGTATTTT. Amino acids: CASSQWTSGWADTQYF.

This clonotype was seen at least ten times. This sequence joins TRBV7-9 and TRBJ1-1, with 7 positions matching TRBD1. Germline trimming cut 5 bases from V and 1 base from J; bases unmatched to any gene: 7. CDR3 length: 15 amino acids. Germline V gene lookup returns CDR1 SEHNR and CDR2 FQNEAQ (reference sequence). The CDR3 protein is CASSPRQGPNTEAFF. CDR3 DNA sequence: TGTGCCAGCAGCCCGCGACAGGGTCCGAACACTGAAGCTTTCTTT.

The CDR3 DNA is TGTGCCAGCAGTTACTCTAGCGGGGGGGCCAGAGATACGCAGTATTTT. It specifies CASSYSSGGARDTQYF. The chain uses TRBV6-5 and TRBJ2-3; 11 nucleotides match TRBD2. V lost 0 bases, J lost 5 bases, and 4 bases stayed unmatched. Germline V gene lookup returns CDR1 MNHEY and CDR2 SVGAGI. The CDR3 sequence is 16 residues long.

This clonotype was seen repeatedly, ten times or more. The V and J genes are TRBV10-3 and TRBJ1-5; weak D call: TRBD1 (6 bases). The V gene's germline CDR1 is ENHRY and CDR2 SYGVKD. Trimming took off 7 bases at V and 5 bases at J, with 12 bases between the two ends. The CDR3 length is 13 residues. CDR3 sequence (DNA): TGTGCCATCACCCAGGGGATAGATCAGCCCCAGCATTTT. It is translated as CAITQGIDQPQHF.

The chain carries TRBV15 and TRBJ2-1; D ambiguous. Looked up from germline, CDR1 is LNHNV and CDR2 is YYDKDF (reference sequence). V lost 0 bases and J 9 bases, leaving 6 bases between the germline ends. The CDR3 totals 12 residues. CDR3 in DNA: TGTGCCACCAGCAGAGATTTTAGTGAGCAGTTCTTC. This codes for CATSRDFSEQFF. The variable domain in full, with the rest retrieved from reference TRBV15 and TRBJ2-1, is DAMVIQNPRYQVTQFGKPVTLSCSQTLNHNVMYWYQQKSSQAPKLLFHYYDKDFNNEADTPDNFQSRRPNTSFCFLDIRSPGLGDTAMYLCATSRDFSEQFFGPGTRLTVL.

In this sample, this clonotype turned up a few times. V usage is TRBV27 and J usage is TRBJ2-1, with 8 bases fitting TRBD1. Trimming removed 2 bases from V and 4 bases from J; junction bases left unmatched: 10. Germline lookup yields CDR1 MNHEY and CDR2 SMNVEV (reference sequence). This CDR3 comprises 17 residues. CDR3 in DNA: TGTGCCAGCAGTTTAGTCGGGGCAGGGGGCCCTTACAATGAGCAGTTCTTC. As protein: CASSLVGAGGPYNEQFF.

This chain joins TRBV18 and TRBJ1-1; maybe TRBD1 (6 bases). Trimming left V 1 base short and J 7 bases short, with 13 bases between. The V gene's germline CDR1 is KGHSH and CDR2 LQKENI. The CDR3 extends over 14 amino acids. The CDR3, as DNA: TGTGCCAGCTCACCACAGGGAAGGGGGAATGAAGCTTTCTTT. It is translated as CASSPQGRGNEAFF.

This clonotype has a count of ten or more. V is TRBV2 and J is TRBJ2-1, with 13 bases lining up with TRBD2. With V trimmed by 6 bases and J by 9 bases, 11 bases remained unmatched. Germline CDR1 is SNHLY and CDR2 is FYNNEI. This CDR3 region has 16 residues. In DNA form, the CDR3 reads TGTGCCAGCAGCGGGACTAGCGGGACTAGGAGGGCTGAGCAGTTCTTC. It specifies CASSGTSGTRRAEQFF.

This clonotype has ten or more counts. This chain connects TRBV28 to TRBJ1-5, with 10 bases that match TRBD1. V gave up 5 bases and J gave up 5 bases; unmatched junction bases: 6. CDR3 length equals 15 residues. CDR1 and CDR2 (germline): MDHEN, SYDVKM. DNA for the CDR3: TGTGCCAGCAGTCTCGGGACAGGGGCCCATCAGCCCCAGCATTTT. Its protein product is CASSLGTGAHQPQHF.

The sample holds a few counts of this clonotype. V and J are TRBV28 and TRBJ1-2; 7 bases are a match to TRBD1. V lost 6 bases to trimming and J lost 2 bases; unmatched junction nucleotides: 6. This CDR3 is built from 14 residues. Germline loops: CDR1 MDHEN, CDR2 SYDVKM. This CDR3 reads CASRVEGANYGYTF. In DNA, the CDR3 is TGTGCCAGCAGGGTGGAGGGGGCAAACTATGGCTACACCTTC.

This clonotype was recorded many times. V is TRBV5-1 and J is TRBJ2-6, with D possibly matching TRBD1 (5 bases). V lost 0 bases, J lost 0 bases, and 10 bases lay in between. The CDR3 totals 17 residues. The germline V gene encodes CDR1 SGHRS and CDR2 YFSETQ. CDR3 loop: CASSLVDTYSGANVLTF. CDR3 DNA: TGCGCCAGCAGCTTGGTGGACACATACTCTGGGGCCAACGTCCTGACTTTC.